The next 28 T cell receptor beta chains were all read from a single sample in a study of T cells after yellow fever vaccination (dated by TCRdb to between 2017 and 2020). What this sample's treatment or condition label stands for: live attenuated yellow fever vaccine strain. Libraries were made using 5' RACE. Sequencing took place on an Illumina HiSeq 2500. TCRdb applied fastp at Q25 and MiXCR to the public reads, then kept only in-frame beta chains. One record per CDR3 amino acid sequence lists the most common genes and DNA. The sample records around 550,000 distinct CDR3 sequences, 15% to 20% of which are singletons. Roughly an eighth of the sample is taken by the ten largest. This specimen consisted of PBMCs, obtained 15 days after the yellow fever booster vaccination. These receptors all stem from a man under 40 who received the YFV17D yellow fever vaccine.

The chain joins TRBV24-1 to TRBJ2-3, with D perhaps matching TRBD1 (5 bases). Germline CDR1 is KGHDR and CDR2 is SFDVKD. V was clipped by 9 bases and J by 6 bases, with 18 bases between them. The CDR3 has 14 amino acids. The CDR3 loop reads CATGATYEADTQYF. CDR3 DNA: TGTGCCACCGGGGCGACCTATGAGGCGGATACGCAGTATTTT.

Only a few counts were recorded for this clonotype. This chain links TRBV20-1 with TRBJ2-5; 8 nucleotides align to TRBD2. The CDR3 consists of 15 residues. Unmatched junction bases numbered 14, after V lost 6 bases and J lost 5 bases. The germline V gene encodes CDR1 DFQATT and CDR2 SNEGSKA (reference sequence). As DNA, the CDR3 is TGCAGTGCGCTCACCGGGAGGGCCTTCAGGGAGACCCAGTACTTC. Protein sequence: CSALTGRAFRETQYF.

This clonotype was seen a few times. V usage is TRBV4-1 and J usage is TRBJ2-1; unclear D gene. With 1 base removed from V and 6 bases from J, the gap between germline ends came to 10 bases. Per the germline V gene, CDR1 is MGHRA and CDR2 is YSYEKL. CDR3 length: 14 amino acids. The CDR3 sequence: CASSQAPLGNEQFF. DNA of the CDR3: TGCGCCAGCAGCCAAGCCCCCCTGGGCAATGAGCAGTTCTTC.

The gene calls are TRBV7-6 and TRBJ2-3; D not certain. V lost 1 base, J lost 2 bases, and 7 bases lay in between. This CDR3 region has 14 residues. Germline lookup yields CDR1 SGHVS and CDR2 FNYEAQ. The CDR3 sequence: CASSLDAPTDTQYF. CDR3 sequence (DNA): TGTGCCAGCAGCTTAGACGCTCCCACAGATACGCAGTATTTT.

V is TRBV21-1 and J is TRBJ1-6. TRBV21-1 is shown as a pseudogene. The CDR3 is 14 amino acids. The CDR3 DNA is TGTGCCAGCAGCCTCAGGATCTATAATTCACCCCTCCACTTT. It is translated as CASSLRIYNSPLHF.

Ten or more counts support this clonotype. V usage is TRBV5-6 and J usage is TRBJ2-7, with D unresolved. The germline gives CDR1 SGHDT, CDR2 YYEEEE. This CDR3 comprises 14 residues. Trimming took 0 bases from V and 3 from J, leaving 10 bases between them. CDR3 sequence reads: CASSLDPPNYEQYF. The DNA of the CDR3 is TGTGCCAGCAGCTTGGACCCCCCTAACTACGAGCAGTACTTC. The full variable domain, its missing parts supplied by reference TRBV5-6 and TRBJ2-7, is DAGVTQSPTHLIKTRGQQVTLRCSPKSGHDTVSWYQQALGQGPQFIFQYYEEEERQRGNFPDRFSGHQFPNYSSELNVNALLLGDSALYLCASSLDPPNYEQYFGPGTRLTVT.

This clonotype came up a few times. V is TRBV7-9 and J is TRBJ2-5; D might be TRBD2 (5 bases). V was shortened by 6 bases and J by 9 bases, with 11 bases between the two germline ends. This CDR3 contains 11 residues. Looked up from germline, CDR1 is SEHNR and CDR2 is FQNEAQ (reference sequence). CDR3 in DNA: TGTGCCAGCAGAAGAGCCGGGGCCCAGTACTTC. Protein sequence: CASRRAGAQYF.

This chain connects TRBV12-3 or TRBV12-4 to TRBJ2-1, with 12 bases that match TRBD1. The CDR3 contains 15 residues. V trimming: 9 bases; J trimming: 5 bases; junction bases outside the gene matches: 8. DNA for the CDR3: TGTGCCAGTTCGGGACAGGGGGCGGCCCACAATGAGCAGTTCTTC. Translation: CASSGQGAAHNEQFF.

This chain connects TRBV7-2 to TRBJ2-3; 7 bases align to TRBD1. Per germline, CDR1 SGHTA and CDR2 FQGNSA. The CDR3 totals 13 residues. V was pared by 3 bases and J by 6 bases, with 3 bases of the junction left unmatched. The CDR3 DNA reads TGTGCCAGCAGCTTTACAGGGGCCGATACGCAGTATTTT. Its translation: CASSFTGADTQYF.

In DNA form, the CDR3 reads TGCAGTGCTAGAGATGGTAGCTATAATTCACCCCTCCACTTT. It is translated as CSARDGSYNSPLHF. The chain joins TRBV20-1 to TRBJ1-6; no firm D call. The CDR3 covers 14 residues. Germline V gene sequence: CDR1 DFQATT, CDR2 SNEGSKA (reference sequence). V was clipped by 0 bases and J by 3 bases, with 6 bases between them.

CDR3: CSVTRGSPGRSETQYF. CDR3 nucleotides: TGCAGCGTCACCCGTGGCTCCCCGGGGAGGTCGGAGACCCAGTACTTC. This chain uses TRBV29-1 with TRBJ2-5; possible D gene TRBD2, 6 bases. The CDR3 loop spans 16 amino acids. Germline CDR1 and CDR2: SQVTM and ANQGSEA. Between the trimmed V and J ends, which lost 6 bases and 5 bases, there was a span of 25 bases. The complete variable domain, with remaining parts taken from reference TRBV29-1 and TRBJ2-5, reads SAVISQKPSRDICQRGTSLTIQCQVDSQVTMMFWYRQQPGQSLTLIATANQGSEATYESGFVIDKFPISRPNLTFSTLTVSNMSPEDSSIYLCSVTRGSPGRSETQYFGPGTRLLVL.

This clonotype was seen a handful of times. This chain connects TRBV3-1 to TRBJ2-5; maybe TRBD1 (5 bases). Trimming removed 3 bases at V and 7 bases at J, with 6 bases between. The germline V gene encodes CDR1 LGHDT and CDR2 YNNKEL (reference sequence). CDR3 length: 11 amino acids. CDR3 nucleotides: TGTGCCAGCAGCCAGACAGTGACCCAGTACTTC. This gives the protein CASSQTVTQYF.

This clonotype was observed a handful of times. This chain joins TRBV3-1 and TRBJ2-5; 9 nucleotides match TRBD1. The CDR3 totals 15 residues. V shed 1 base, J shed 5 bases, and the junction held 5 bases outside the gene matches. Germline lookup yields CDR1 LGHDT and CDR2 YNNKEL (reference sequence). CDR3 protein: CASSQVADRGETQYF. CDR3 coding DNA: TGTGCCAGCAGCCAAGTTGCGGACAGGGGTGAGACCCAGTACTTC.

The chain links TRBV10-3 to TRBJ2-7; a possible D gene is TRBD2 (6 bases). V shed 4 bases and J shed 3 bases, with 16 bases lying between them. The CDR3 totals 15 residues. CDR1 ENHRY and CDR2 SYGVKD come from the germline V gene. CDR3 bases: TGTGCCATCAGTGGGATAGCGGCAACTGACTACGAGCAGTACTTC. It is translated as CAISGIAATDYEQYF.

The rearrangement links TRBV30 to TRBJ2-7; D ambiguous. Per germline, CDR1 GTSNPN and CDR2 SVGIG (reference sequence). The CDR3 contains 13 residues. Trimming shortened V by 0 bases and J by 0 bases, and 6 bases separated the two germline ends. CDR3 DNA: TGTGCCTGGAGTGTAAAGAGCTCCTACGAGCAGTACTTC. Encoded protein: CAWSVKSSYEQYF.

This clonotype occurred a few times. The rearrangement uses TRBV7-2 and TRBJ2-2, with 7 bases lining up with TRBD1. This CDR3 region has 14 residues. The J segment lost 5 bases and the V segment lost 3 bases, leaving 3 bases of the junction unmatched. CDR1 is SGHTA, CDR2 FQGNSA, per germline. In DNA, the CDR3 is TGTGCCAGCAGCTTGAAACAGGGGACCGGGGAGCTGTTTTTT. Residues: CASSLKQGTGELFF.

The V gene is TRBV3-1, the J gene TRBJ2-5; TRBD2 aligns across 14 bases. The CDR3 totals 20 residues. The germline V gene encodes CDR1 LGHDT and CDR2 YNNKEL (reference sequence). The trim removed 2 bases at V and 5 bases at J, leaving 16 bases unmatched. CDR3 in amino acids: CASSQSFGTSGSGTRETQYF. The CDR3 coding sequence is TGTGCCAGCAGCCAAAGTTTTGGGACTAGCGGGAGCGGAACCCGGGAGACCCAGTACTTC.

This chain links TRBV6-2 or TRBV6-3 with TRBJ2-5; D is perhaps TRBD1 or TRBD2 (6 bases each). Germline V lookup: CDR1 MNHEY, CDR2 SVGEGT. CDR3 size: 15 residues. V gave up 0 bases and J gave up 5 bases, with 13 bases separating them. This CDR3 reads CASSYSPRGRETQYF. The CDR3 bases are TGTGCCAGCAGTTACTCCCCACGGGGGCGCGAGACCCAGTACTTC.

This clonotype was found a few times. CDR3 amino acids: CASSEEIGVGGKLFF. The DNA of the CDR3 is TGCGCCAGCAGTGAGGAAATAGGCGTCGGAGGAAAACTGTTTTTT. The gene calls are TRBV10-2 and TRBJ1-4; unclear D gene. CDR3 length: 15 residues. Germline V gives CDR1 WSHSY, CDR2 SAAADI. V shed 2 bases and J shed 10 bases, with 17 bases lying between them.

This sequence joins TRBV29-1 and TRBJ1-2; D is possibly TRBD1 (5 bases). Germline loops: CDR1 SQVTM, CDR2 ANQGSEA. CDR3 size: 14 residues. The V end lost 0 bases, the J end lost 4 bases, and 12 bases lay between the germline ends. DNA for the CDR3: TGCAGCGTTGAAGATCTTCGACAGCTCTATGGCTACACCTTC. It translates to CSVEDLRQLYGYTF.

The CDR3 DNA reads as TGTGCCAGCAGCGTAGAGATACTAGCGGGAGAAAAGGGTGAGCAGTTCTTC. This codes for CASSVEILAGEKGEQFF. The J gene is TRBJ2-1, the V gene TRBV9, with TRBD2 identical over 11 bases. V trimming: 0 bases; J trimming: 9 bases; junction bases outside the gene matches: 11. CDR3 length: 17 residues. The germline CDR1 and CDR2 sequences are SGDLS and YYNGEE.

The chain is built from TRBV5-1 and TRBJ2-2; D might be TRBD2 (5 bases). This CDR3 spans 15 amino acids. The ends were cut back, 6 bases at V and 2 bases at J, with 14 bases in the middle. Germline V CDR1 and CDR2: SGHRS, YFSETQ. The CDR3 region has the DNA TGCGCCAGCACTCCCGGCGGGCCCAACACCGGGGAGCTGTTTTTT. Encoded protein: CASTPGGPNTGELFF.

This clonotype showed up many times. V gene TRBV10-3 combines with J gene TRBJ2-5; TRBD1 aligns across 11 bases. J lost 4 bases, V lost 8 bases, and 9 bases had no gene match. The CDR3 has 15 amino acids. Germline CDR1 and CDR2: ENHRY and SYGVKD. The CDR3 loop reads CAIRTDRGLGETQYF. In DNA, the CDR3 is TGTGCCATCCGAACGGACAGGGGGCTGGGAGAGACCCAGTACTTC.

CDR3 sequence reads: CSASGTGGNNQPQHF. As DNA, the CDR3 is TGCAGTGCTAGCGGGACAGGGGGGAACAATCAGCCCCAGCATTTT. The rearrangement joins TRBV20-1 to TRBJ1-5; 11 bases align to TRBD1. The germline V gene has CDR1 DFQATT and CDR2 SNEGSKA (reference sequence). Losses at the gene ends were 3 bases for V and 3 bases for J; bases not matched to a gene: 4. This CDR3 is 15 amino acids long.

The chain carries TRBV18 and TRBJ2-3, with D uncertain. Trimming stripped 8 bases from V and 0 bases from J, with 3 bases between. This CDR3 contains 11 residues. Germline values: CDR1 KGHSH, CDR2 LQKENI. DNA for the CDR3: TGTGCCAGCGGGAGCACAGATACGCAGTATTTT. Amino acids: CASGSTDTQYF.

This chain links TRBV29-1 with TRBJ2-7, with 7 bases that match TRBD1. This CDR3 is built from 12 residues. Trimming at V came to 3 bases and at J to 2 bases, leaving 1 base not matched to a gene. Germline CDR1 reads SQVTM; CDR2 reads ANQGSEA. The CDR3 sequence: CSVEGQPYEQYF. In DNA, the CDR3 is TGCAGCGTTGAGGGACAGCCCTACGAGCAGTACTTC.

The rearrangement links TRBV28 to TRBJ1-1, with TRBD1 matching 7 bases. The CDR3 loop spans 14 amino acids. J lost 6 bases, V lost 6 bases, and 10 bases had no gene match. The germline CDR1 and CDR2 sequences are MDHEN and SYDVKM. CDR3 sequence (DNA): TGTGCCAGCAGAGTCGACAGGGTTCCTCCTGAAGCTTTCTTT. It codes for CASRVDRVPPEAFF.

This rearrangement joins TRBV6-2 or TRBV6-3 to TRBJ2-1; the match to TRBD2 covers 13 bases. CDR1 is MNHEY and CDR2 is SVGEGT in the germline V gene. Losses at the gene ends were 0 bases for V and 5 bases for J; bases not matched to a gene: 16. The CDR3 sequence is 21 residues long. For the CDR3, the DNA is TGTGCCAGCAGTTACTCGGGTCCAGGACTAGCGGGAGTTAGGGTAAACAATGAGCAGTTCTTC. It yields the protein CASSYSGPGLAGVRVNNEQFF.